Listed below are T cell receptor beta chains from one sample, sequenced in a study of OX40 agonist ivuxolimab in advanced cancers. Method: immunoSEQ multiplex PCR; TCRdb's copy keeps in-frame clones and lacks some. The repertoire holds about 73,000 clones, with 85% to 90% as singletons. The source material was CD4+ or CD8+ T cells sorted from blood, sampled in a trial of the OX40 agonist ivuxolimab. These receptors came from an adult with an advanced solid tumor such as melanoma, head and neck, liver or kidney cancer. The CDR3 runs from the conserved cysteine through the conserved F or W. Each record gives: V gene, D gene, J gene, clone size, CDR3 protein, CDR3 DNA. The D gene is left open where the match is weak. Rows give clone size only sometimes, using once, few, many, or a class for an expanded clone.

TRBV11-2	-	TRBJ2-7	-	CASSLRVGAPYEQYF	TGTGCCAGCAGCTTACGCGTGGGGGCCCCCTACGAGCAGTACTTC
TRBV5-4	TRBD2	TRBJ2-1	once	CASSQLGGINEQFF	TGTGCCAGCAGCCAACTGGGGGGGATCAATGAGCAGTTCTTC
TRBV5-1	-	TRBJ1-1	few	CASSLLNTEAFF	TGCGCCAGCAGCTTGTTGAACACTGAAGCTTTCTTT
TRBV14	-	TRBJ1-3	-	CASSLPDRRNTIYF	TGTGCCAGCAGCTTACCAGACCGGAGAAACACCATATATTTT
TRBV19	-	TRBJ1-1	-	CASSMREWVTEAFF	TGTGCCAGTAGTATGAGGGAATGGGTCACTGAAGCTTTCTTT
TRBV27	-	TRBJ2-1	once	CASTQGASGYNEQFF	TGTGCCAGCACCCAGGGGGCTAGCGGATACAATGAGCAGTTCTTC
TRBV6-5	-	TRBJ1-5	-	CASSYSSNQPQHF	TGTGCCAGCAGTTACAGTAGCAATCAGCCCCAGCATTTT
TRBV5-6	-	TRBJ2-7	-	CASSLLTSGGHEQYF	TGTGCCAGCAGCTTGTTAACCTCGGGTGGCCACGAGCAGTACTTC
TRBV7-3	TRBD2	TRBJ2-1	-	CASSPTTVWSSGGAPLNEQFF	TGTGCCAGCAGCCCCACGACCGTCTGGTCTAGCGGGGGGGCCCCTCTCAATGAGCAGTTCTTC
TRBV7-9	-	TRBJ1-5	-	CASSLGGMQPQHF	TGTGCCAGCAGCTTAGGGGGCATGCAGCCCCAGCATTTT
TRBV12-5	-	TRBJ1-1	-	CASAPTGPTGAFF	TGTGCTAGTGCCCCGACAGGCCCGACGGGAGCTTTCTTT
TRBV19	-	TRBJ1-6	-	CASSILVFSPLHF	TGTGCCAGTAGTATTTTGGTTTTTTCACCCCTCCACTTT
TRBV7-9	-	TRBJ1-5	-	CASSSGGGNQPQHF	TGTGCCAGCAGCTCCGGGGGCGGCAATCAGCCCCAGCATTTT
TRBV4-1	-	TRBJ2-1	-	CASSQGREQFF	TGCGCCAGCAGCCAAGGACGGGAGCAGTTCTTC
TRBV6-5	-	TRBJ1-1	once	CASLTETMGDTEAFF	TGTGCCAGCTTGACTGAGACTATGGGTGACACTGAAGCTTTCTTT
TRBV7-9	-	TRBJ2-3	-	CASGPADLTDTQYF	TGTGCCAGCGGCCCGGCGGACCTCACAGATACGCAGTATTTT
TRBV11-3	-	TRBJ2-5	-	CASSSRTEETQYF	TGTGCCAGCAGCTCCAGGACAGAAGAGACCCAGTACTTC
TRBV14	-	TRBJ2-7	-	CASSQGALREQYF	TGTGCCAGCAGCCAAGGGGCCTTGAGAGAGCAGTACTTC
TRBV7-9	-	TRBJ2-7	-	CASSSPGGYEQYF	TGTGCCAGCAGCTCACCCGGGGGCTACGAGCAGTACTTC
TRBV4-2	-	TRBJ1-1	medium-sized	CASSQVTALKTEAFF	TGTGCCAGCAGCCAAGTAACGGCTCTAAAAACTGAAGCTTTCTTT
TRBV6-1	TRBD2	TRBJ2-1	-	CASGLKREGREQFF	TGTGCCTCGGGACTAAAGCGGGAGGGCCGTGAGCAGTTCTTC
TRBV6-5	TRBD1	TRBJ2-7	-	CASSCPGQGCEQYF	TGTGCCAGCAGTTGCCCGGGACAGGGTTGCGAGCAGTACTTC
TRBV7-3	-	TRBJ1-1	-	CASSLLGVGNTEAFF	TGTGCCAGCAGCTTACTAGGGGTGGGGAACACTGAAGCTTTCTTT
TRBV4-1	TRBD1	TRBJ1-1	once	CASSPLGQGAGEAFF	TGCGCCAGCAGCCCCTTAGGACAGGGCGCTGGTGAAGCTTTCTTT
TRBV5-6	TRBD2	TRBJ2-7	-	CASSSGLAEYEQYF	TGTGCCAGCAGCTCGGGACTAGCGGAGTACGAGCAGTACTTC
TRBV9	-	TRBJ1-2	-	CASSASVGGYTF	TGTGCCAGCAGCGCGAGCGTGGGGGGCTACACCTTC
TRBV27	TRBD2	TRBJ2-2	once	CASSRGLAVTGELFF	TGTGCCAGCAGTCGAGGACTAGCGGTAACCGGGGAGCTGTTTTTT
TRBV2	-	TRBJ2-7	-	CASSVHPGLPSYEQYF	TGTGCCAGCAGCGTCCACCCCGGACTACCCTCCTACGAGCAGTACTTC
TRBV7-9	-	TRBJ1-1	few	CASSLVGSEAFF	TGTGCCAGCAGCTTAGTGGGTTCTGAAGCTTTCTTT
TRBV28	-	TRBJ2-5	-	CATRLGWGTQYF	TGTGCCACCAGACTGGGATGGGGGACCCAGTACTTC
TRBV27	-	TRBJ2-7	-	CASSLYRGPYEQYF	TGTGCCAGCAGTTTATACCGGGGGCCCTACGAGCAGTACTTC
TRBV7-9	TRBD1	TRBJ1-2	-	CASRLTGQRDGYTF	TGTGCCAGCAGATTAACGGGACAGCGGGATGGCTACACCTTC
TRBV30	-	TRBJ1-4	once	CAWSVGVGRLNEKLFF	TGTGCCTGGAGCGTAGGCGTGGGACGGCTTAATGAAAAACTGTTTTTT
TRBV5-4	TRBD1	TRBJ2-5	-	CASSLGWTGGIETQYF	TGTGCCAGCAGCTTGGGCTGGACAGGGGGGATAGAGACCCAGTACTTC
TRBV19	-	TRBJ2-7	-	CASAPGALYEQYF	TGTGCCAGTGCGCCGGGAGCCCTCTACGAGCAGTACTTC
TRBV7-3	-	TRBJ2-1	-	CASSTQGHEQFF	TGTGCCAGCAGCACCCAGGGTCATGAGCAGTTCTTC
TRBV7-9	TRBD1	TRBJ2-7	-	CASSAQQGAIAYEQYF	TGTGCCAGCAGCGCCCAACAGGGGGCCATTGCCTACGAGCAGTACTTC
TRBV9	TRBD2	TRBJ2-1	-	CASSVAGLAPYNEQFF	TGTGCCAGCAGCGTAGCGGGACTAGCGCCCTACAATGAGCAGTTCTTC
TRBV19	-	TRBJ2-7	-	CASVATGEGSYEQYF	TGTGCCAGCGTTGCGACAGGGGAGGGCTCCTACGAGCAGTACTTC
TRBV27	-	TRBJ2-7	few	CASSLGGYEQYF	TGTGCCAGCAGTTTAGGAGGATACGAGCAGTACTTC
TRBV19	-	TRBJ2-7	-	CASSTGYEQYF	TGTGCCAGTAGTACTGGTTACGAGCAGTACTTC
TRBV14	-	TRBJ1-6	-	CASSSRDKLNSPLHF	TGTGCCAGCAGCAGCCGGGACAAGCTTAATTCACCCCTCCACTTT
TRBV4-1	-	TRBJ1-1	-	CASSRGTDFTEAFF	TGCGCCAGCAGCCGCGGGACGGATTTCACTGAAGCTTTCTTT
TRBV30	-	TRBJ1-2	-	CAWSETYGYTF	TGTGCCTGGAGTGAGACCTATGGCTACACCTTC
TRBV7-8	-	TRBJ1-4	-	CASSLYATNEKLFF	TGTGCCAGCAGCTTATATGCAACTAATGAAAAACTGTTTTTT
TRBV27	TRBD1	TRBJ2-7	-	CASSAGTGAYEQYF	TGTGCCAGCAGTGCCGGGACAGGTGCCTACGAGCAGTACTTC
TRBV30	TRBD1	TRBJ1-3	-	CAWRLGQNSGNTIYF	TGTGCCTGGAGGCTGGGACAGAACTCTGGAAACACCATATATTTT
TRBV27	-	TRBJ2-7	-	CASSPLWADEQYF	TGTGCCAGCAGTCCCCTATGGGCGGACGAGCAGTACTTC
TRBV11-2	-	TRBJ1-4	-	CASSFQEKLFF	TGTGCCAGCAGTTTTCAGGAAAAACTGTTTTTT
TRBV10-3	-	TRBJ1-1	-	CAISIPGITEAFF	TGTGCCATCAGTATACCAGGGATCACTGAAGCTTTCTTT
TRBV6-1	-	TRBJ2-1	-	CASRNRHLRYNEQFF	TGTGCCAGTCGGAACAGACATCTCAGGTACAATGAGCAGTTCTTC
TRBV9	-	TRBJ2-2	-	CASSNPLQGESRTGELFF	TGTGCCAGCAGTAACCCTTTACAGGGTGAGTCCCGCACCGGGGAGCTGTTTTTT
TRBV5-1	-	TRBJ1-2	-	CASSLLGELYGYTF	TGCGCCAGCAGCTTGTTAGGGGAACTCTATGGCTACACCTTC
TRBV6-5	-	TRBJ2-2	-	CASRDPVTGELFF	TGTGCCAGCAGGGATCCAGTCACCGGGGAGCTGTTTTTT
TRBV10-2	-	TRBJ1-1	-	CASSERGANTEAFF	TGCGCCAGCAGCGAGAGGGGGGCGAACACTGAAGCTTTCTTT
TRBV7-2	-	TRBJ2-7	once	CASVGQESYEQYF	TGTGCCAGCGTAGGGCAGGAATCCTACGAGCAGTACTTC